What follows are 12 T cell receptor beta chains derived from one specimen sequenced in a study of shared clonotypes between healthy human individuals. The table came from immunoSEQ multiplex PCR; TCRdb's copy has only in-frame clones and leaves some out. The data show about 680,000 clones, around 78% seen once. The material sequenced was memory CD4+ T cells sorted from blood. Subset reported: CD45RA-negative fraction. The receptors come from a woman aged 30 to 39 in good health.

The chain is built from TRBV19 and TRBJ2-1; 10 bases are a match to TRBD2. Germline-derived CDR1 and CDR2 are LNHDA and SQIVND (reference sequence). This CDR3 comprises 18 residues. The trim removed 5 bases at V and 5 bases at J, leaving 15 bases unmatched. As DNA, the CDR3 is TGTGCCAGTAGTCTCGGGCCCCTGGCTAGCGGGAGCCACAATGAGCAGTTCTTC. Its translation is CASSLGPLASGSHNEQFF.

The rearrangement links TRBV28 to TRBJ2-5, with D unresolved. Germline CDR1 MDHEN, CDR2 SYDVKM. This CDR3 has 11 residues. The ends were cut back, 6 bases at V and 9 bases at J, with 11 bases in the middle. The CDR3 sequence: CASSGSRAQYF. The DNA of the CDR3 is TGTGCCAGCAGCGGGTCAAGGGCCCAGTACTTC.

The rearrangement joins TRBV28 to TRBJ2-5; 8 positions agree with TRBD2. The germline V gene encodes CDR1 MDHEN and CDR2 SYDVKM. This CDR3 comprises 15 residues. The V and J ends lost 5 bases and 6 bases, in that order; junction bases with no gene match: 11. CDR3 in amino acids: CASSHGGASDQTQYF. The CDR3 DNA reads TGTGCCAGCAGTCACGGGGGGGCTAGCGACCAGACCCAGTACTTC.

This chain links TRBV4-1 with TRBJ1-3, with D perhaps matching TRBD1 (5 bases). Germline values: CDR1 MGHRA, CDR2 YSYEKL. This CDR3 is 18 amino acids long. V lost 4 bases and J lost 0, with 19 bases in between. CDR3 sequence reads: CASSLGKSGGVSGNTIYF. The CDR3, as DNA: TGCGCCAGCAGCCTTGGAAAGTCAGGAGGGGTCTCTGGAAACACCATATATTTT.

V is TRBV7-8 and J is TRBJ1-2; D is undetermined. This CDR3 has 14 amino acids. Trimming took 1 base from V and 4 from J, leaving 10 bases between them. The germline gives CDR1 SGHVS, CDR2 FQNEAQ. The CDR3 protein is CASSLETGIYGYTF. The CDR3 nucleotides are TGTGCCAGCAGCTTAGAGACTGGGATCTATGGCTACACCTTC.

The chain carries TRBV5-1 and TRBJ1-1; the D is unclear. This CDR3 is built from 12 residues. The germline V gene encodes CDR1 SGHRS and CDR2 YFSETQ. V lost 0 bases and J lost 11, with 11 bases in between. CDR3 in amino acids: CASSLDLGRAFF. DNA for the CDR3: TGCGCCAGCAGCTTGGATCTGGGAAGGGCTTTCTTT.

This chain joins TRBV2 and TRBJ1-5; 7 bases are shared with TRBD1. The CDR3 totals 16 residues. V was pared by 8 bases and J by 0 bases, with 10 bases of the junction left unmatched. Germline V gene sequence: CDR1 SNHLY, CDR2 FYNNEI. CDR3 DNA sequence: TGTGCCAGCGCTATGGGGGACAGCAATAGCAATCAGCCCCAGCATTTT. This codes for CASAMGDSNSNQPQHF.

This chain joins TRBV15 and TRBJ2-5; D possibly corresponds to TRBD2 (6 bases). V was clipped by 2 bases and J by 1 base, with 8 bases between them. Per germline, CDR1 LNHNV and CDR2 YYDKDF (reference sequence). There are 14 residues in the CDR3. CDR3 nucleotides: TGTGCCACCAGCAGACGGGACTTCCAAGAGACCCAGTACTTC. Translation gives CATSRRDFQETQYF.

This clone came up once. The chain is built from TRBV27 and TRBJ2-3, with D maybe TRBD1 (6 bases). Germline values: CDR1 MNHEY, CDR2 SMNVEV (reference sequence). The V end was cut by 5 bases, the J end by 0 bases, with 12 bases between. This CDR3 has 15 amino acids. CDR3 nucleotide sequence: TGTGCCAGCAGTCTCTACCAGGGGAGCACAGATACGCAGTATTTT. It translates to CASSLYQGSTDTQYF.

The chain employs TRBV6-1 and TRBJ1-5; 8 positions agree with TRBD1. The CDR3 has 15 amino acids. The V gene's germline CDR1 is MNHNS and CDR2 SASEGT. The trim removed 5 bases at V and 6 bases at J, leaving 9 bases unmatched. The CDR3 sequence is CASSPAGGGGQPQHF. The CDR3 DNA reads as TGTGCCAGCAGTCCAGCAGGGGGCGGGGGTCAGCCCCAGCATTTT.

The J gene is TRBJ2-3, the V gene TRBV2, with TRBD2 matching over 8 bases. J was trimmed by 0 bases and V by 0 bases; bases with no gene match: 5. Germline CDR1 reads SNHLY; CDR2 reads FYNNEI. CDR3 size: 17 residues. CDR3 protein: CASSEAKLADSTDTQYF. The CDR3 coding sequence is TGTGCCAGCAGTGAAGCGAAACTAGCGGATAGCACAGATACGCAGTATTTT.

This chain links TRBV10-1 with TRBJ1-4; no reliable D call. The CDR3 is 16 residues long. With 0 bases removed from V and 1 base from J, the gap between germline ends came to 9 bases. CDR1 and CDR2 from the germline V gene are WNHNN and SYGVQD (reference sequence). CDR3 DNA: TGCGCCAGCAGTGAGTCTTCCTGGAGAACTAATGAAAAACTGTTTTTT. It yields the protein CASSESSWRTNEKLFF.